The 32 T cell receptor beta chains below were found in one sample sequenced in a study of shared clonotypes between healthy human individuals. The repertoire was sequenced with immunoSEQ multiplex PCR; TCRdb's copy has only in-frame clones and lacks some. The sample holds around 2.5 million clones, 80% to 95% seen once. The sequencing sample was made of naive CD4+ T cells from PBMCs. The subset here: CD45RA+ positively selected. The origin of the receptors is a man younger than 30 in good health. Some clones in this sample may be carry-over from other donors' samples.

The rearrangement links TRBV7-9 to TRBJ2-2; TRBD1 agrees at 10 bases. CDR3 size: 16 residues. CDR1 SEHNR and CDR2 FQNEAQ come from the germline V gene (reference sequence). The V and J ends lost 5 bases and 7 bases, in that order; junction bases with no gene match: 10. The CDR3 DNA sequence: TGTGCCAGCAGCCCCGCGGGGACAGGGGACGGCGGGGAGCTGTTTTTT. Translated: CASSPAGTGDGGELFF.

For the CDR3, the DNA is TGTGCCAGTAGTACAAATACGGCAGATACGCAGTATTTT. Residues: CASSTNTADTQYF. J is TRBJ2-3 and V is TRBV19; unclear D gene. V shed 4 bases and J shed 4 bases, with 9 bases lying between them. The CDR3 is made up of 13 amino acids. Germline CDR1 is LNHDA and CDR2 is SQIVND (reference sequence).

V usage is TRBV7-2 and J usage is TRBJ2-3, with TRBD2 matching 7 bases. The CDR3 runs 15 residues. Looked up from germline, CDR1 is SGHTA and CDR2 is FQGNSA. With 5 bases clipped from V and 0 bases from J, the junction kept 5 bases outside the gene matches. The CDR3 here is CASSRGGASTDTQYF. CDR3 sequence (DNA): TGTGCCAGCAGCCGCGGGGGTGCTAGCACAGATACGCAGTATTTT.

This chain joins TRBV11-3 and TRBJ1-5, with 7 bases fitting TRBD1. The germline V gene encodes CDR1 SGHNT and CDR2 YENEEA. The CDR3 has 14 amino acids. The trim removed 5 bases at V and 4 bases at J, leaving 5 bases unmatched. This chain's CDR3 is CASSNRGGNQPQHF. The CDR3 DNA follows: TGTGCCAGCAGCAACAGGGGTGGTAATCAGCCCCAGCATTTT.

Comments on this clone: Other DNA sequences in this specimen translate into the identical CDR3. The gene calls are TRBV10-3 and TRBJ1-2, with TRBD1 matching over 9 bases. The CDR3 sequence is 12 residues long. Per germline, CDR1 ENHRY and CDR2 SYGVKD. Trimming took 4 bases from V and 8 from J; bases not matched to a gene: 2. Here the CDR3 DNA reads TGTGCCATCAGTGGACAGGGGGGCGGCTACACCTTC. Translating gives CAISGQGGGYTF.

The chain uses TRBV6-1 and TRBJ1-1, with a tentative D call TRBD1 (6 bases). Germline CDR1 and CDR2: MNHNS and SASEGT. There are 14 residues in the CDR3. Trimming left V 6 bases short and J 6 bases short, with 17 bases between. Here the CDR3 reads CASRGGLVVSEAFF. The CDR3 DNA sequence: TGTGCCAGCAGGGGGGGGCTTGTCGTCTCTGAAGCTTTCTTT.

This clone was observed a single time. The gene calls are TRBV7-2 and TRBJ2-7, with 13 bases matching TRBD2. Germline-derived CDR1 and CDR2 are SGHTA and FQGNSA. The CDR3 covers 16 residues. With V trimmed by 5 bases and J by 7 bases, 11 bases remained unmatched. Written as DNA, the CDR3 is TGTGCCAGCAGCCTCGGTGGACTAGCGGGAGCGGGAGAGCAGTACTTC. It codes for CASSLGGLAGAGEQYF.

The gene calls are TRBV7-9 and TRBJ1-4; possibly TRBD1 for D (5 bases). The germline V and J ends were trimmed by 2 bases and 2 bases, with 6 bases remaining between them. Germline CDR1 reads SEHNR; CDR2 reads FQNEAQ (reference sequence). The CDR3 is 14 residues long. The CDR3 coding sequence is TGTGCCAGCAGCTTATGGGACACTAATGAAAAACTGTTTTTT. Residues: CASSLWDTNEKLFF.

For this clone: The same CDR3 is also encoded by other DNA sequences in this sample. The genes are TRBV5-1 and TRBJ1-1, with D unresolved. Germline V gene sequence: CDR1 SGHRS, CDR2 YFSETQ. The CDR3 spans 14 residues. Trimming removed 0 bases at V and 2 bases at J, with 8 bases between. The CDR3 is CASSLVLSNTEAFF. The CDR3 DNA is TGCGCCAGCAGCTTGGTTCTTTCTAACACTGAAGCTTTCTTT.

The rearrangement uses TRBV10-3 and TRBJ2-1, with D possibly TRBD2 on 7 matching bases. The CDR3 covers 18 residues. The V end was cut by 6 bases, the J end by 0 bases, with 21 bases between. Looked up from germline, CDR1 is ENHRY and CDR2 is SYGVKD. CDR3 in amino acids: CAIRGETLADSSYNEQFF. The CDR3 coding sequence is TGTGCCATCAGGGGAGAAACTCTAGCGGACAGCTCCTACAATGAGCAGTTCTTC.

The chain combines TRBV18 with TRBJ1-2; D not certain. V was clipped by 2 bases and J by 4 bases, with 14 bases between them. The CDR3 has 15 residues. From germline, CDR1 is KGHSH and CDR2 LQKENI. The CDR3 protein is CASSPGRQKVYGYTF. The CDR3 nucleotides are TGTGCCAGCTCACCAGGACGGCAAAAAGTCTATGGCTACACCTTC.

The chain recombines TRBV10-3 with TRBJ2-3; D possibly uses TRBD1 or TRBD2 (5 bases each). V was cut by 8 bases and J by 4 bases, with 16 bases left in between. Germline V gene data show CDR1 as ENHRY and CDR2 as SYGVKD. The CDR3 loop spans 14 amino acids. CDR3 sequence: CAIGATKSSDTQYF. DNA for the CDR3: TGTGCCATCGGGGCGACTAAATCGTCAGATACGCAGTATTTT.

The chain couples TRBV19 to TRBJ2-2, with 10 bases lining up with TRBD1. V lost 6 bases and J lost 12; bases outside the gene matches: 10. In germline, CDR1 is LNHDA, CDR2 SQIVND (reference sequence). This CDR3 region has 14 residues. CDR3 region: CASSTGQGFVKLFF. Here the CDR3 DNA reads TGTGCCAGTAGCACGGGACAGGGGTTTGTAAAGCTGTTTTTT.

The V gene is TRBV21-1, the J gene TRBJ1-2; the table's D call, TRBD1, has no DNA check behind it. TRBV21-1 is a recognized pseudogene. CDR3 size: 15 residues. The CDR3 reads CASRAGTGGLGGYTF. The CDR3 DNA is TGTGCCAGCAGGGCCGGGACAGGGGGCTTGGGCGGCTACACCTTC.

This chain links TRBV2 with TRBJ1-2; 7 nucleotides match TRBD1. This CDR3 is built from 14 residues. Per the germline V gene, CDR1 is SNHLY and CDR2 is FYNNEI. The V and J ends lost 5 bases and 4 bases, in that order; junction bases with no gene match: 7. CDR3 in DNA: TGTGCCAGCAGTCCCCGGGACAGAAGCTATGGCTACACCTTC. Encoded protein: CASSPRDRSYGYTF.

Points on this clone: The identical CDR3 is also encoded by other nucleotide sequences in the sample. J is TRBJ1-4 and V is TRBV28; D not certain. The CDR3 runs 11 residues. V was trimmed by 2 bases and J by 7 bases, leaving 2 bases between them. CDR1 MDHEN and CDR2 SYDVKM come from the germline V gene. The CDR3 loop reads CASSLGEKLFF. The CDR3 coding sequence is TGTGCCAGCAGTTTAGGTGAAAAACTGTTTTTT.

Details on this clone: One end of the junction does not line up with germline, which may come from a read error. This chain joins TRBV5-4 and TRBJ1-1, with D perhaps matching TRBD1 (6 bases). From germline, CDR1 is SGHNT and CDR2 YYREEE (reference sequence). The CDR3 loop spans 14 amino acids. The CDR3 DNA follows: TGCGCCAGCAGCCAAAGGGGGGATGACACTGAAGCTTTCTTT. Translating gives CASSQRGDDTEAFF. Full variable domain (remainder filled in from reference TRBV5-4 and TRBJ1-1): ETGVTQSPTHLIKTRGQQVTLRCSSQSGHNTVSWYQQALGQGPQFIFQYYREEENGRGNFPPRFSGLQFPNYSSELNVNALELDDSALYLCASSQRGDDTEAFFGQGTRLTVV.

This clone was detected only once. The chain employs TRBV6-6 and TRBJ1-2; D might be TRBD1 (6 bases). V lost 2 bases and J 2 bases, leaving 12 bases between the germline ends. CDR1 is MNHNY, CDR2 SVGAGI, per germline (reference sequence). This CDR3 region has 15 residues. The CDR3 region is CASSYPRGRNYGYTF. CDR3 DNA sequence: TGTGCCAGCAGTTACCCACGGGGGCGAAACTATGGCTACACCTTC.

This chain links TRBV9 with TRBJ1-4, with D possibly being TRBD1 (6 bases). V lost 2 bases to trimming and J lost 8 bases, with 22 bases between them. The germline V gene encodes CDR1 SGDLS and CDR2 YYNGEE. The CDR3 consists of 17 residues. The CDR3 here is CASSVGTGQWGEEKLFF. CDR3 nucleotide sequence: TGTGCCAGCAGCGTCGGAACCGGACAGTGGGGAGAGGAAAAACTGTTTTTT.

This sequence joins TRBV19 and TRBJ2-5; D tentatively fits TRBD1 or TRBD2 (5 bases each). The CDR3 length is 12 residues. Trimming took 6 bases from V and 2 from J, leaving 7 bases between them. Per the germline V gene, CDR1 is LNHDA and CDR2 is SQIVND (reference sequence). The CDR3 loop reads CASRRGQETQYF. DNA of the CDR3: TGTGCCAGTAGGAGGGGACAAGAGACCCAGTACTTC.

In its sample, this clone was seen a few times. The chain recombines TRBV28 with TRBJ2-7; 10 bases agree with TRBD1. Trimming took 6 bases from V and 2 from J; bases not matched to a gene: 4. The V gene's germline CDR1 is MDHEN and CDR2 SYDVKM. CDR3 size: 14 residues. CDR3 amino acids: CASRGGTGAYEQYF. As DNA, the CDR3 is TGTGCCAGCAGAGGCGGGACAGGGGCCTACGAGCAGTACTTC.

The chain recombines TRBV30 with TRBJ2-7; the match to TRBD1 covers 11 bases. J gave up 6 bases and V 8 bases, and 9 bases lay outside the gene matches. From germline, CDR1 is GTSNPN and CDR2 SVGIG (reference sequence). This CDR3 contains 13 residues. The chain's CDR3 is CALKRDRGSEQYF. CDR3 in DNA: TGTGCCCTCAAGAGGGACAGGGGGAGCGAGCAGTACTTC. Full variable domain (rest looked up from reference TRBV30 and TRBJ2-7): SQTIHQWPATLVQPVGSPLSLECTVEGTSNPNLYWYRQAAGRGLQLLFYSVGIGQISSEVPQNLSASRPQDRQFILSSKKLLLSDSGFYLCALKRDRGSEQYFGPGTRLTVT.

The chain uses TRBV15 and TRBJ2-4; D not resolved. The germline V gene encodes CDR1 LNHNV and CDR2 YYDKDF (reference sequence). There are 15 residues in the CDR3. The V and J ends lost 2 bases and 2 bases respectively, with 10 bases between them. The CDR3 is CATSRLKQTKNIQYF. In nucleotides, the CDR3 is TGTGCCACCAGCAGATTGAAACAGACCAAAAACATTCAGTACTTC.

The chain employs TRBV7-3 and TRBJ2-1; a weak D match, TRBD2 (5 bases). V lost 3 bases, J lost 10 bases, and 13 bases lay in between. Germline V CDR1 and CDR2: SGHTA, FQGTGA. The CDR3 length is 13 residues. The CDR3 here is CASSFERVGEQFF. Written as DNA, the CDR3 is TGTGCCAGCAGCTTTGAGAGGGTGGGGGAGCAGTTCTTC.

Of note for this clone: The sample holds other DNA sequences that translate to the same CDR3. The chain employs TRBV5-1 and TRBJ1-4; 7 bases fit TRBD1. V was clipped by 1 base and J by 5 bases; unmatched bases: 5. Germline V gene sequence: CDR1 SGHRS, CDR2 YFSETQ. This CDR3 is 15 amino acids long. CDR3 DNA: TGCGCCAGCAGCTTGTTAGGCAGGGGGAATGAAAAACTGTTTTTT. Protein sequence: CASSLLGRGNEKLFF.

The gene calls are TRBV6-1 and TRBJ2-7; D unclear. The CDR3 contains 13 residues. The germline CDR1 and CDR2 sequences are MNHNS and SASEGT. Trimming took 2 bases from V and 8 from J, leaving 13 bases between them. DNA of the CDR3: TGTGCCAGCAGTGAAAGGCTAAACCTCAAGCAGTACTTC. Its translation: CASSERLNLKQYF.

The genes are TRBV9 and TRBJ2-2; D is undetermined. Trimming cost V 3 bases and J 0 bases, with 12 bases left between them. The length of the CDR3 is 16 residues. Germline CDR1 is SGDLS and CDR2 is YYNGEE. Here the CDR3 DNA reads TGTGCCAGCAGCGCCAGACACCTAGCGAACACCGGGGAGCTGTTTTTT. Translating gives CASSARHLANTGELFF.

This chain joins TRBV5-4 and TRBJ1-1, with D hard to call. CDR1 and CDR2 from the germline V gene are SGHNT and YYREEE (reference sequence). The CDR3 is 16 amino acids. Between the trimmed V and J ends, which lost 3 bases and 5 bases, there was a span of 20 bases. CDR3 nucleotide sequence: TGTGCCAGCAGCTCGGACTCCACGAAGGTGGGTACTGAAGCTTTCTTT. Translated, it gives CASSSDSTKVGTEAFF.

The rearrangement links TRBV6-5 to TRBJ2-5, with TRBD2 matching 7 bases. Germline assignment: CDR1 MNHEY and CDR2 SVGAGI. The ends lost 2 bases at V and 0 bases at J; junction bases unmatched: 6. The CDR3 spans 16 residues. In nucleotides, the CDR3 is TGTGCCAGCAGTTACGCGGGGGATACGTACCAAGAGACCCAGTACTTC. This gives the protein CASSYAGDTYQETQYF.

The chain couples TRBV5-4 to TRBJ2-1; TRBD2 matches 11 bases. The V segment lost 1 base and the J segment 10 bases; nucleotides outside the gene matches: 7. CDR3 size: 15 residues. CDR1 is SGHNT and CDR2 is YYREEE in the germline V gene (reference sequence). The CDR3 region has the DNA TGTGCCAGCAGCTTGACTAGCGGGAGCCCGAGGGAGCAGTTCTTC. Its protein product is CASSLTSGSPREQFF.

This chain links TRBV28 with TRBJ2-7; TRBD2 is a possible D gene (5 bases). V lost 1 base and J 4 bases, leaving 14 bases between the germline ends. From germline, CDR1 is MDHEN and CDR2 SYDVKM. This CDR3 spans 15 amino acids. The CDR3 DNA is TGTGCCAGCAGTTTATCGGGGAACGGAGGTTACGAGCAGTACTTC. This codes for CASSLSGNGGYEQYF.

The genes are TRBV5-6 and TRBJ1-5; D not resolved. The germline CDR1 and CDR2 sequences are SGHDT and YYEEEE. CDR3 length equals 14 residues. Deletions cut 0 bases from V and 0 bases from J, with 4 bases between. CDR3 coding DNA: TGTGCCAGCAGCTTGGGGCTTAGCAATCAGCCCCAGCATTTT. Translated, it gives CASSLGLSNQPQHF. Using reference TRBV5-6 and TRBJ1-5 for the parts outside the CDR3, the full variable domain is DAGVTQSPTHLIKTRGQQVTLRCSPKSGHDTVSWYQQALGQGPQFIFQYYEEEERQRGNFPDRFSGHQFPNYSSELNVNALLLGDSALYLCASSLGLSNQPQHFGDGTRLSIL.